The 11 T cell receptor beta chains below come from one sample, sequenced in a study of CD8 T cells in Susac syndrome. When the RNA was reverse transcribed, random hexamers were used with an input of about 0.5 to 1 ug. TCRdb passed the immunoSEQ multiplex PCR reads through MiXCR, listing each CDR3 protein once. The sample contains roughly 140,000 distinct CDR3 sequences, 85% to 95% of which appear only once. Sequenced material: CD8+ T cells from PBMCs. These receptors were taken from a human donor in good health.

The rearrangement joins TRBV7-9 to TRBJ1-2; D gene ambiguous. This CDR3 has 11 amino acids. Trimming pared 6 bases from V and 6 bases from J, leaving 8 bases between. Germline-derived CDR1 and CDR2 are SEHNR and FQNEAQ (reference sequence). The CDR3 DNA sequence: TGTGCCAGCAGGATTGTAGATGGCTACACCTTC. Translated, it gives CASRIVDGYTF.

CDR3 amino acids: CSARARVIAYEQYF. The CDR3 nucleotides are TGCAGTGCTAGAGCTCGGGTTATAGCCTACGAGCAGTACTTC. This rearrangement joins TRBV20-1 to TRBJ2-7; no clear D. This CDR3 is 14 amino acids long. V was pared by 1 base and J by 2 bases, with 12 bases between. Germline CDR1 DFQATT, CDR2 SNEGSKA (reference sequence).

The genes are TRBV19 and TRBJ2-7; perhaps TRBD2 as D (6 bases). Trimming took off 3 bases at V and 3 bases at J, with 12 bases between the two ends. This CDR3 contains 14 residues. Germline lookup yields CDR1 LNHDA and CDR2 SQIVND (reference sequence). The DNA of the CDR3 is TGTGCCAGTAGTATTGCGGGGAGTCTCTACGAGCAGTACTTC. Protein sequence: CASSIAGSLYEQYF.

This rearrangement joins TRBV7-3 to TRBJ2-1; no definite D call. V lost 3 bases and J 6 bases, leaving 9 bases between the germline ends. The CDR3 consists of 13 residues. The germline V gene has CDR1 SGHTA and CDR2 FQGTGA. Here the CDR3 DNA reads TGTGCCAGCAGCTTTTTGCTTAGCAATGAGCAGTTCTTC. Protein: CASSFLLSNEQFF. Using reference TRBV7-3 and TRBJ2-1 for the parts outside the CDR3, the full variable domain is GAGVSQTPSNKVTEKGKYVELRCDPISGHTALYWYRQSLGQGPEFLIYFQGTGAADDSGLPNDRFFAVRPEGSVSTLKIQRTERGDSAVYLCASSFLLSNEQFFGPGTRLTVL.

The CDR3 is CASSASGQGGYEQYF. CDR3 coding DNA: TGTGCCAGCAGCGCCTCGGGACAGGGGGGCTACGAGCAGTACTTC. V and J are TRBV9 and TRBJ2-7; 11 bases agree with TRBD1. The CDR3 length is 15 residues. Unmatched junction bases numbered 5, after V lost 3 bases and J lost 3 bases. CDR1 SGDLS and CDR2 YYNGEE come from the germline V gene.

This rearrangement joins TRBV2 to TRBJ1-2, with D tentatively TRBD1 (6 bases). Trimming stripped 11 bases from V and 3 bases from J, with 16 bases between. From germline, CDR1 is SNHLY and CDR2 FYNNEI. The CDR3 spans 13 residues. The CDR3 sequence is CAAPQGEDYGYTF. Here the CDR3 DNA reads TGTGCCGCCCCACAGGGTGAGGACTATGGCTACACCTTC.

V is TRBV9 and J is TRBJ2-1, with 10 positions matching TRBD2. This CDR3 contains 16 residues. Trimming at V came to 4 bases and at J to 5 bases, leaving 9 bases not matched to a gene. Germline V lookup: CDR1 SGDLS, CDR2 YYNGEE. CDR3 coding DNA: TGTGCCAGCAGCCCACTAGCGGGACACGGTGACAATGAGCAGTTCTTC. The encoded protein is CASSPLAGHGDNEQFF.

This chain joins TRBV4-1 and TRBJ2-5, with a possible D match to TRBD2 (6 bases). CDR1 is MGHRA, CDR2 YSYEKL, per germline. This CDR3 is 14 amino acids long. V dropped 4 bases and J dropped 2 bases, with 11 bases sitting between them. CDR3 amino acids: CASSREETQETQYF. In DNA, the CDR3 is TGCGCCAGCAGCCGGGAGGAGACTCAAGAGACCCAGTACTTC.

The chain has TRBV9 and TRBJ2-7, with D perhaps assigned TRBD1 or TRBD2 (5 bases each). With 2 bases removed from V and 1 base from J, the gap between germline ends came to 10 bases. Germline CDR1 and CDR2: SGDLS and YYNGEE. CDR3 length: 14 residues. CDR3 in amino acids: CASSVWGSSYEQYF. DNA for the CDR3: TGTGCCAGCAGCGTCTGGGGGAGTTCCTACGAGCAGTACTTC.

The V call is TRBV3-1, the J call TRBJ2-1; D gene ambiguous. The V gene's germline CDR1 is LGHDT and CDR2 YNNKEL (reference sequence). Trimming removed 0 bases at V and 12 bases at J, with 6 bases between. The CDR3 covers 11 residues. The CDR3 is CASSQDPVQFF. The CDR3 DNA follows: TGTGCCAGCAGCCAAGATCCGGTGCAGTTCTTC.

The chain recombines TRBV7-2 with TRBJ2-1; 10 nucleotides match TRBD2. Germline lookup yields CDR1 SGHTA and CDR2 FQGNSA. Trimming took 1 base from V and 8 from J; bases not matched to a gene: 8. CDR3 size: 16 residues. CDR3 in DNA: TGTGCCAGCAGCTTAGAAGTACTAGCGGGGCGGGATGAGCAGTTCTTC. Translated, it gives CASSLEVLAGRDEQFF.